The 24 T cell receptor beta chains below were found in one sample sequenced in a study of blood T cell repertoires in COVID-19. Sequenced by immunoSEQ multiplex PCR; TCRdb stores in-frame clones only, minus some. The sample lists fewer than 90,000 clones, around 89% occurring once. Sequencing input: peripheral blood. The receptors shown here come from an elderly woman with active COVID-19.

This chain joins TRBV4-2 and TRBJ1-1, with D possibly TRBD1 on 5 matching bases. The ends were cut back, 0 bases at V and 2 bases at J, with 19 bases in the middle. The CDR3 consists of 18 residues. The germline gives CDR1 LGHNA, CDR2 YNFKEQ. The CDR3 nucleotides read TGTGCCAGCAGCCAAGATTTCGGCAGGGTCATTTCTAACACTGAAGCTTTCTTT. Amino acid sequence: CASSQDFGRVISNTEAFF.

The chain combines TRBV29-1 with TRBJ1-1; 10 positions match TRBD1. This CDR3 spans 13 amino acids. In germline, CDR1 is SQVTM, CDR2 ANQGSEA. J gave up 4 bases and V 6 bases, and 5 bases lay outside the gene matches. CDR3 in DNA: TGCAGCGTGCGAGACAGGGGGCCCACTGAAGCTTTCTTT. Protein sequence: CSVRDRGPTEAFF.

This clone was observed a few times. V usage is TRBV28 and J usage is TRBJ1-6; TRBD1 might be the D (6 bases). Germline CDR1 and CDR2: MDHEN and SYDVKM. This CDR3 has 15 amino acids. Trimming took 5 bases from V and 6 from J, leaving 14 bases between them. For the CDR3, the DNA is TGTGCCAGCAGTCCTAAGACAGGTGCTAATTCACCCCTCCACTTT. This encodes CASSPKTGANSPLHF.

The CDR3: CASSSAGQGMGEAFF. For the CDR3, the DNA is TGCGCCAGCAGCTCTGCCGGACAGGGGATGGGTGAAGCTTTCTTT. V and J are TRBV5-1 and TRBJ1-1, with TRBD1 matching 9 bases. The CDR3 loop spans 15 amino acids. CDR1 SGHRS and CDR2 YFSETQ come from the germline V gene. J gave up 7 bases and V 3 bases, and 10 bases lay outside the gene matches.

For the CDR3, the DNA is TGTGCCAGCAGTGAACGACCGGGACAGGGCTACACCTTC. This encodes CASSERPGQGYTF. This chain connects TRBV25-1 to TRBJ1-2; 7 nucleotides match TRBD1. Per germline, CDR1 MGHDK and CDR2 SYGVNS. The CDR3 spans 13 residues. Losses at the gene ends were 2 bases for V and 8 bases for J; bases not matched to a gene: 5.

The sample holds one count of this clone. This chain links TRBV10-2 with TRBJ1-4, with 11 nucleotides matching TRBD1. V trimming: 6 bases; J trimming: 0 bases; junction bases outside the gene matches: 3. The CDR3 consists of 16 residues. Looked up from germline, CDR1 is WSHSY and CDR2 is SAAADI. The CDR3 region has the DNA TGCGCCAGCAGCCTGGGACAGGGGGCAACTAATGAAAAACTGTTTTTT. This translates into CASSLGQGATNEKLFF.

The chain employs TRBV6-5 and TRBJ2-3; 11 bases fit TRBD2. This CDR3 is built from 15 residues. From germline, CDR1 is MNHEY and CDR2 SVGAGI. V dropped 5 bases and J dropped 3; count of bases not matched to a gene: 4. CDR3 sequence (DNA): TGTGCCAGCAGTAGAACTAGCGGGAGTACAGATACGCAGTATTTT. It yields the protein CASSRTSGSTDTQYF.

CDR3 in DNA: TGTGCCAGCTCCGAGCTCGGGGGAGAACCCCAGCATTTT. This codes for CASSELGGEPQHF. J is TRBJ1-5 and V is TRBV18, with D tentatively TRBD1 (5 bases). The germline V gene encodes CDR1 KGHSH and CDR2 LQKENI. The CDR3 runs 13 residues. Trimming stripped 6 bases from V and 10 bases from J, with 16 bases between.

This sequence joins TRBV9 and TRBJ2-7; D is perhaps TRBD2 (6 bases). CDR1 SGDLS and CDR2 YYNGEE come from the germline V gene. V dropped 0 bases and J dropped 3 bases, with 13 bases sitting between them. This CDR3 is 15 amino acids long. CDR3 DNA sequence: TGTGCCAGCAGCGTAGCCCCGGGAGAGCACTACGAGCAGTACTTC. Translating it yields CASSVAPGEHYEQYF.

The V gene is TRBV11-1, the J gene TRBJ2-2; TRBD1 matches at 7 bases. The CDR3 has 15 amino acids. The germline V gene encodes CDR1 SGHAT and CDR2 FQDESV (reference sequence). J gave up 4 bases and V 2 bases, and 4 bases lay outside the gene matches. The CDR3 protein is CASSLSQGVTGELFF. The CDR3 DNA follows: TGTGCCAGCAGCTTATCTCAGGGGGTCACCGGGGAGCTGTTTTTT.

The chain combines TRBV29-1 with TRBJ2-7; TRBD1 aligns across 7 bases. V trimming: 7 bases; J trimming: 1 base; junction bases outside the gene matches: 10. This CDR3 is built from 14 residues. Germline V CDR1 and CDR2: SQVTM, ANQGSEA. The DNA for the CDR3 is TGCAGCGCCAGACAGGGTACCGAGTCCTACGAGCAGTACTTC. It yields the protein CSARQGTESYEQYF.

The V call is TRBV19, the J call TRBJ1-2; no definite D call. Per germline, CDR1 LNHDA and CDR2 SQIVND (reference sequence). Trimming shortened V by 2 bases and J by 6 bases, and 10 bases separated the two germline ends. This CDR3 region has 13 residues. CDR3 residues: CASSIMTRDGYTF. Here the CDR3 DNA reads TGTGCCAGTAGTATAATGACGAGGGATGGCTACACCTTC.

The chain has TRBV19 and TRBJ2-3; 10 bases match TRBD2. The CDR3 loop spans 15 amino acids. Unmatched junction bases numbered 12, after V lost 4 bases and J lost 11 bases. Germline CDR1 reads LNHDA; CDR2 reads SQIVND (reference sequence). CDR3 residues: CASSTTSGAHLGQYF. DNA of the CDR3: TGTGCCAGTAGTACTACTAGCGGGGCGCACCTAGGGCAGTATTTT.

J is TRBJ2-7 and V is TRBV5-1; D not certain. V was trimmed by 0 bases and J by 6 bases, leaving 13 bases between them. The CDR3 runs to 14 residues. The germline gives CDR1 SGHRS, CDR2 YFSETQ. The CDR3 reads CASSLGVGSIEQYF. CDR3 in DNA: TGCGCCAGCAGCTTGGGAGTGGGCAGTATCGAGCAGTACTTC.

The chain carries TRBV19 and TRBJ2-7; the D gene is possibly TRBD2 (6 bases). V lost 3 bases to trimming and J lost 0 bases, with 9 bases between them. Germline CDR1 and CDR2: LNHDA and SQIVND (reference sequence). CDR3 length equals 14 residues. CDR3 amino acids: CASSIVGSSYEQYF. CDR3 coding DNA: TGTGCCAGTAGTATTGTCGGGAGCTCCTACGAGCAGTACTTC. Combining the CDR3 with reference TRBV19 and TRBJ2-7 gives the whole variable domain DGGITQSPKYLFRKEGQNVTLSCEQNLNHDAMYWYRQDPGQGLRLIYYSQIVNDFQKGDIAEGYSVSREKKESFPLTVTSAQKNPTAFYLCASSIVGSSYEQYFGPGTRLTVT.

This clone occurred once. This CDR3 is CASSLAASGSRELFF. The CDR3 DNA reads TGTGCCAGCAGCTTAGCGGCTAGCGGGAGCCGGGAGCTGTTTTTT. V and J are TRBV7-2 and TRBJ2-2; TRBD2 aligns across 10 bases. Germline values: CDR1 SGHTA, CDR2 FQGNSA. The length of the CDR3 is 15 residues. With 0 bases clipped from V and 9 bases from J, the junction kept 4 bases outside the gene matches.

CDR3 coding DNA: TGTGCCAGTAGGACCGGGACTAGCCCCTACAATGAGCAGTTCTTC. Residues: CASRTGTSPYNEQFF. The chain is built from TRBV19 and TRBJ2-1; 9 nucleotides match TRBD2. V shed 6 bases, J shed 2 bases, and the junction held 5 bases outside the gene matches. The CDR3 spans 15 residues. Looked up from germline, CDR1 is LNHDA and CDR2 is SQIVND (reference sequence). Drawing the rest from reference TRBV19 and TRBJ2-1, the complete variable domain is DGGITQSPKYLFRKEGQNVTLSCEQNLNHDAMYWYRQDPGQGLRLIYYSQIVNDFQKGDIAEGYSVSREKKESFPLTVTSAQKNPTAFYLCASRTGTSPYNEQFFGPGTRLTVL.

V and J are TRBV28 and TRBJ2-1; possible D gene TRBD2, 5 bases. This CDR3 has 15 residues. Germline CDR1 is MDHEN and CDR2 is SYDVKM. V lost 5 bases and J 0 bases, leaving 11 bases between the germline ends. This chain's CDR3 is CASSPADFSYNEQFF. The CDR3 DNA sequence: TGTGCCAGCAGTCCCGCGGACTTCTCCTACAATGAGCAGTTCTTC.

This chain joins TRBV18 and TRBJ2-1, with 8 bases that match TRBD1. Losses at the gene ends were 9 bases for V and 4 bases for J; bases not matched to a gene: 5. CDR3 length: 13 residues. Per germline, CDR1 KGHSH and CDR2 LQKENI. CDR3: CASGQGFYNEQFF. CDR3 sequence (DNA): TGTGCCAGTGGACAGGGATTTTACAATGAGCAGTTCTTC.

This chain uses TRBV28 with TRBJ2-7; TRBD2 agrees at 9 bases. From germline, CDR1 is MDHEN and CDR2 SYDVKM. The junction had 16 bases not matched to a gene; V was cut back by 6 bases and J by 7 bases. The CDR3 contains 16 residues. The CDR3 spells CASRPIAGALRGEQYF. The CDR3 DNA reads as TGTGCCAGCAGACCTATAGCGGGAGCTCTGAGAGGGGAGCAGTACTTC.

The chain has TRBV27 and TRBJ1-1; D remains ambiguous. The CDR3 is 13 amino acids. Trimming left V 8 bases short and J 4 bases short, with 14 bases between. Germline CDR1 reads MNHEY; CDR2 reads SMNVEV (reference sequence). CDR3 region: CASFPPVGTEAFF. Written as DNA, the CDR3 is TGTGCCAGCTTTCCCCCTGTCGGCACTGAAGCTTTCTTT.

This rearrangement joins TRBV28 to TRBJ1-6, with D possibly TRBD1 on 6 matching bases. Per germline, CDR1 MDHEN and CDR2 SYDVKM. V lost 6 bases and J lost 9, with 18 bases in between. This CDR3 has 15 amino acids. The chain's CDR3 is CASSRADRLVSPLHF. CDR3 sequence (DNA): TGTGCCAGCAGCCGCGCCGACAGGTTGGTTTCACCCCTCCACTTT.

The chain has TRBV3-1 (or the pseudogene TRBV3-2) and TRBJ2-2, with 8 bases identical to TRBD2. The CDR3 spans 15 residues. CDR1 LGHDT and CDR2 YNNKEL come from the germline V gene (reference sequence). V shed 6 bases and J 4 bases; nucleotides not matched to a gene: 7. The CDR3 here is CASSSGTRATGELFF. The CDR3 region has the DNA TGTGCCAGCAGTTCCGGGACTAGAGCCACCGGGGAGCTGTTTTTT.

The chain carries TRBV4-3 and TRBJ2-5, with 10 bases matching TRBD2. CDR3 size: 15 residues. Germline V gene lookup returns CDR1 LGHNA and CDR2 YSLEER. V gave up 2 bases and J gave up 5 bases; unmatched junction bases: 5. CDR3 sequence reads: CASSQSGRAGETQYF. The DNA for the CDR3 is TGCGCCAGCAGCCAAAGCGGGAGGGCCGGTGAGACCCAGTACTTC.